This T cell receptor beta chain was identified during a study of cytomegalovirus exposure and HLA in healthy donors. Remarks on this clone: Its antigen is unidentified.

General study results and limits: Reported results showed that the classifier diagnosed cytomegalovirus status with high specificity and sensitivity. The study recorded some 160 TCR beta chains that were cytomegalovirus-associated. In a later analysis, first-cohort TCR clusters were found to tend to co-occur in the 95 to 150 validation repertoires. In vitro, three CMV-associated chains proved specific for CMV antigens.

Clones were read by immunoSEQ multiplex PCR, and TCRdb kept only the in-frame ones, dropping some. This sample yields roughly 270,000 clones, of which roughly 90% are seen a single time; around 0.92% belongs to the top ten. The ends were cut back, 5 bases at V and 5 bases at J, with 13 bases in the middle. CDR3 size: 14 residues. Germline V gene sequence: CDR1 MDHEN, CDR2 SYDVKM. The sequenced material came from PBMCs. The source of this sequence is a woman between 18 and 29 years old in good health and CMV-seronegative. This chain uses TRBV28 with TRBJ2-1; D remains ambiguous. This CDR3 is CASSGESTHNEQFF. The CDR3, as DNA: TGTGCCAGCAGTGGTGAGTCCACGCACAATGAGCAGTTCTTC. The full variable domain, rest sourced from reference TRBV28 and TRBJ2-1, is DVKVTQSSRYLVKRTGEKVFLECVQDMDHENMFWYRQDPGLGLRLIYFSYDVKMKEKGDIPEGYSVSREKKERFSLILESASTNQTSMYLCASSGESTHNEQFFGPGTRLTVL.